The T cell receptor beta chain under discussion was sequenced for a study of CD8+CD57+ T cells in acquired aplastic anemia. CDR1 SQVTM and CDR2 ANQGSEA come from the germline V gene. CDR3 length: 12 amino acids. V gave up 7 bases and J gave up 1 base, with 10 bases separating them. TCR beta VDJ and CDR3 were profiled, and genomic DNA was the template. MiXCR was run by TCRdb on the reads, yielding one entry per CDR3 protein. Of approximately 270,000 distinct CDR3 sequences listed, roughly three fifths were seen once; the top ten hold approximately 8.2%. The V gene is TRBV29-1, the J gene TRBJ1-1; no clear D gene. This clonotype originated in a human donor with severe aplastic anemia or a healthy control (not recorded which). Input material: sorted CD4+, CD8+, or CD8+CD57+ T cells (not recorded which) from PBMCs. The CDR3 here is CSGRGSNTEAFF. Written as DNA, the CDR3 is TGCAGCGGTCGGGGTTCGAACACTGAAGCTTTCTTT.